Below are 29 T cell receptor beta chains sequenced from a single sample in a study of identical twins. One entry per CDR3 protein, called by TCRdb with MiXCR from the 5' RACE reads. The repertoire holds 550,000 to 800,000 distinct CDR3 sequences, about 7.6% seen once, with 1.6% in the top ten. Separately, the same data were catalogued under a study of yellow fever vaccine responses in identical twins.

Material for sequencing was PBMCs. All receptors derive from a young woman in good health.

A few counts support this clonotype. This chain links TRBV6-2 or TRBV6-3 with TRBJ2-2; TRBD2 is a possible D gene (5 bases). Germline CDR1 and CDR2: MNHEY and SVGEGT. The V end was cut by 0 bases, the J end by 1 base, with 9 bases between. CDR3 length equals 16 residues. This CDR3 reads CASSYSRVKNTGELFF. The CDR3 nucleotides read TGTGCCAGCAGTTACTCGAGGGTAAAGAACACCGGGGAGCTGTTTTTT.

This clonotype occurred a few times. The rearrangement links TRBV29-1 to TRBJ2-7, with D perhaps assigned TRBD1 or TRBD2 (5 bases each). CDR3 length: 16 amino acids. Between the trimmed V and J ends, which lost 3 bases and 2 bases, there was a span of 20 bases. Germline CDR1 and CDR2: SQVTM and ANQGSEA. The CDR3 bases are TGCAGCGTTGAGATTTCCCACGGGACGGTTACCTACGAGCAGTACTTC. Encoded protein: CSVEISHGTVTYEQYF.

This clonotype was seen more than once but under ten times. V and J are TRBV24-1 and TRBJ2-3; 11 positions match TRBD2. V gave up 3 bases and J gave up 3 bases; unmatched junction bases: 7. Germline V gives CDR1 KGHDR, CDR2 SFDVKD. The CDR3 contains 17 residues. The CDR3 is CATSDGAGTSGTDTQYF. CDR3 in DNA: TGTGCCACCAGTGATGGAGCCGGGACTAGCGGAACAGATACGCAGTATTTT.

This chain links TRBV9 with TRBJ2-3; TRBD1 matches at 7 bases. The CDR3 contains 15 residues. V shed 4 bases, J shed 6 bases, and the junction held 11 bases outside the gene matches. Germline lookup yields CDR1 SGDLS and CDR2 YYNGEE. The DNA of the CDR3 is TGTGCCAGCAGCTTAAGACAGGGACGACGGGATACGCAGTATTTT. Protein product: CASSLRQGRRDTQYF.

The sample holds a few counts of this clonotype. The chain joins TRBV7-3 to TRBJ2-1; 13 bases map to TRBD2. After removal of 5 bases from V and 7 bases from J, the junction contained 5 bases not matched to a gene. The CDR3 loop spans 15 amino acids. Per germline, CDR1 SGHTA and CDR2 FQGTGA. The CDR3, as DNA: TGTGCCAGCAGCCCACTAGCGGGAGGGGAAAATGAGCAGTTCTTC. This sequence encodes CASSPLAGGENEQFF.

This clonotype was picked up a small number of times. The chain has TRBV6-1 and TRBJ2-1; 11 positions match TRBD2. The V segment lost 5 bases and the J segment 5 bases; nucleotides outside the gene matches: 8. The CDR3 is made up of 16 amino acids. CDR1 is MNHNS, CDR2 SASEGT, per germline. The CDR3 spells CASSTKTSGAHNEQFF. DNA for the CDR3: TGTGCCAGCAGTACCAAGACTAGCGGGGCCCACAATGAGCAGTTCTTC.

This clonotype was counted a few times. The chain recombines TRBV5-5 with TRBJ2-2, with D possibly being TRBD2 (5 bases). This CDR3 comprises 14 residues. Germline CDR1 reads SGHKS; CDR2 reads YYEKEE (reference sequence). V dropped 6 bases and J dropped 10 bases, with 19 bases sitting between them. Written as DNA, the CDR3 is TGTGCCAGCACCTTCGGGATGATGAGCGAGGAGCTGTTTTTT. Translated: CASTFGMMSEELFF.

This clonotype was observed a handful of times. This chain uses TRBV5-6 with TRBJ2-1; the D is unclear. This CDR3 is built from 11 residues. The V gene's germline CDR1 is SGHDT and CDR2 YYEEEE. V dropped 6 bases and J dropped 9 bases, with 10 bases sitting between them. The CDR3, as DNA: TGTGCCAGCACCCTCAGAGGTGAGCAGTTCTTC. It translates to CASTLRGEQFF.

In its sample, this clonotype was seen a few times. The chain uses TRBV12-3 or TRBV12-4 and TRBJ1-5, with no clear D. V lost 6 bases and J lost 2, with 11 bases in between. CDR3 length: 14 residues. In nucleotides, the CDR3 is TGTGCCAGCAGCCCCTTCGTTCGCAATCAGCCCCAGCATTTT. Translation: CASSPFVRNQPQHF.

The chain recombines TRBV6-1 with TRBJ2-5, with D tentatively TRBD1 or TRBD2 (6 bases each). The germline V and J ends were trimmed by 5 bases and 4 bases, with 14 bases remaining between them. The germline V gene has CDR1 MNHNS and CDR2 SASEGT. This CDR3 contains 14 residues. Written as DNA, the CDR3 is TGTGCCAGCAGTCCCCTCGAGGGGGGAGAGACCCAGTACTTC. The encoded protein is CASSPLEGGETQYF.

This clonotype has at least ten counts. The V and J genes are TRBV7-4 and TRBJ2-7; maybe TRBD1 (6 bases). V lost 4 bases to trimming and J lost 0 bases, with 16 bases between them. The CDR3 has 16 residues. Per germline, CDR1 SGHVT and CDR2 SQSDAQ. The CDR3 DNA reads TGTGCCAGCAGCTGCTACAGGGTAGGAAGCTCCTACGAGCAGTACGTC. Translated, it gives CASSCYRVGSSYEQYV.

This clonotype was counted a few times. The rearrangement joins TRBV3-1 to TRBJ1-2; D ambiguous. CDR3 length: 13 residues. Trimming removed 1 base at V and 8 bases at J, with 11 bases between. Germline lookup yields CDR1 LGHDT and CDR2 YNNKEL (reference sequence). CDR3 DNA sequence: TGTGCCAGCAGCCAAGTCGCGGGGTTCGGCTACACCTTC. Amino acid sequence: CASSQVAGFGYTF.

This clonotype turned up a few times. This chain joins TRBV6-5 and TRBJ2-5; D could derive from TRBD1 or TRBD2 (5 bases each). This CDR3 contains 14 residues. Looked up from germline, CDR1 is MNHEY and CDR2 is SVGAGI. V lost 2 bases to trimming and J lost 4 bases, with 11 bases between them. The CDR3 nucleotides are TGTGCCAGCAGTTACCGTCCGGGGCGAGAGACCCAGTACTTC. This sequence encodes CASSYRPGRETQYF.

The V call is TRBV29-1, the J call TRBJ2-4, with 7 positions matching TRBD1. In germline, CDR1 is SQVTM, CDR2 ANQGSEA. This CDR3 spans 11 amino acids. The junction had 5 bases not matched to a gene; V was cut back by 7 bases and J by 8 bases. The CDR3 loop is CSAGGADIQYF. CDR3 nucleotide sequence: TGCAGCGCAGGGGGTGCGGACATTCAGTACTTC.

The rearrangement joins TRBV7-2 to TRBJ2-1; TRBD2 aligns across 12 bases. Germline CDR1 SGHTA, CDR2 FQGNSA. The CDR3 has 13 amino acids. The junction had 3 bases not matched to a gene; V was cut back by 8 bases and J by 7 bases. DNA for the CDR3: TGTGCCAGCGTACTAGCGGGGGGAAATGAGCAGTTCTTC. Translating it yields CASVLAGGNEQFF.

There are a few counts of this clonotype. The V and J genes are TRBV12-3 or TRBV12-4 and TRBJ2-7; 11 bases are shared with TRBD1. The V gene end was trimmed by 4 bases and the J gene end by 5 bases; junction bases not matched to a gene: 1. The CDR3 contains 13 residues. The CDR3: CASSSDRGHEQYV. CDR3 nucleotides: TGTGCCAGCAGTTCGGACAGGGGGCACGAGCAGTACGTC.

This rearrangement joins TRBV3-1 to TRBJ2-7; D gene unclear. Germline loops: CDR1 LGHDT, CDR2 YNNKEL (reference sequence). CDR3 size: 14 residues. Trimming stripped 1 base from V and 3 bases from J, with 10 bases between. In DNA form, the CDR3 reads TGTGCCAGCAGCCAAGGACCCTCTGTCTACGAGCAGTACTTC. It codes for CASSQGPSVYEQYF.

This clonotype was counted once. A junction boundary mismatches the germline segment, possibly from a read error. V gene TRBV10-3 combines with J gene TRBJ2-1; weak D call: TRBD2 (5 bases). The CDR3 sequence is 15 residues long. Germline CDR1 reads ENHRY; CDR2 reads SYGVKD. CDR3 protein: CAVRPRPSPYNEQFF. CDR3 DNA sequence: TGTGCCGTCAGACCCCGCCCTAGCCCCTACAATGAGCAGTTCTTC.

V is TRBV5-1 and J is TRBJ2-1; TRBD2 agrees at 12 bases. Germline loops: CDR1 SGHRS, CDR2 YFSETQ. The length of the CDR3 is 18 residues. The trim removed 4 bases at V and 7 bases at J, leaving 15 bases unmatched. This chain's CDR3 is CASSLGLAGSRGQNEQFF. CDR3 sequence (DNA): TGCGCCAGCAGCCTAGGACTAGCGGGAAGTCGTGGTCAGAATGAGCAGTTCTTC.

This chain connects TRBV29-1 to TRBJ2-1; D may be TRBD1 (6 bases). V shed 7 bases and J shed 3 bases, with 13 bases lying between them. Germline V CDR1 and CDR2: SQVTM, ANQGSEA. The CDR3 is 13 amino acids. The CDR3 sequence: CSASQGGYNEQFF. For the CDR3, the DNA is TGCAGCGCTTCCCAAGGGGGCTACAATGAGCAGTTCTTC.

The CDR3 reads CASSSVSRLANTDTQYF. The CDR3 nucleotides read TGTGCCAGCAGCTCCGTTTCTAGACTAGCTAACACAGATACGCAGTATTTT. The rearrangement joins TRBV7-9 to TRBJ2-3; 7 bases line up with TRBD2. There are 17 residues in the CDR3. Germline CDR1 reads SEHNR; CDR2 reads FQNEAQ (reference sequence). J gave up 2 bases and V 4 bases, and 12 bases lay outside the gene matches.

Concerning this clonotype itself: This may be a read error, as it is one base from a much larger clone. The J gene is TRBJ2-2, the V gene TRBV10-3, with D possibly being TRBD1 (5 bases). This CDR3 has 14 residues. Germline V gene sequence: CDR1 ENHRY, CDR2 SYGVKD. The CDR3, as DNA: TGTGCCTTCAGTGACAGATCGAGCACCGGGGAGCTGTTTTTT. Its protein is CAFSDRSSTGELFF.

This clonotype was detected ten times or more. The chain's CDR3 is CASSFWGNDEQYV. DNA of the CDR3: TGTGCCAGCAGTTTTTGGGGTAATGACGAGCAGTACGTC. This sequence joins TRBV6-6 and TRBJ2-7; no definite D call. V gave up 4 bases and J gave up 5 bases, with 12 bases separating them. Germline lookup yields CDR1 MNHNY and CDR2 SVGAGI (reference sequence). The CDR3 runs to 13 residues.

This clonotype was found a few times. CDR3: CASSFLAGVRTGELFF. The CDR3 nucleotides read TGTGCCAGCAGTTTCCTAGCGGGAGTTAGGACCGGGGAGCTGTTTTTT. The chain has TRBV28 and TRBJ2-2, with 10 nucleotides matching TRBD2. V gave up 3 bases and J gave up 5 bases; unmatched junction bases: 6. The CDR3 sequence is 16 residues long. The germline V gene encodes CDR1 MDHEN and CDR2 SYDVKM.

This clonotype turned up a few times. The gene calls are TRBV6-5 and TRBJ2-7; no definite D call. Trimming stripped 0 bases from V and 2 bases from J, with 17 bases between. The CDR3 is 17 amino acids. Germline V gives CDR1 MNHEY, CDR2 SVGAGI. The CDR3 DNA reads TGTGCCAGCAGTTACTCCCCAGCGACCCCATTTCCCTACGAGCAGTACTTC. It specifies CASSYSPATPFPYEQYF.

This clonotype appeared many times. The rearrangement joins TRBV7-9 to TRBJ2-7; a possible D gene is TRBD1 (6 bases). The V end was cut by 10 bases, the J end by 5 bases, with 15 bases between. From germline, CDR1 is SEHNR and CDR2 FQNEAQ (reference sequence). CDR3 length equals 12 residues. CDR3 DNA sequence: TGTGCCAAATCTGAGGGGGACCACGAGCAGTACTTC. This gives the protein CAKSEGDHEQYF.

The table lists this clonotype with a few counts. The V call is TRBV3-1, the J call TRBJ2-1; the D is unclear. Trimming left V 3 bases short and J 7 bases short, with 4 bases between. The CDR3 has 11 residues. Germline CDR1 LGHDT, CDR2 YNNKEL (reference sequence). Written as DNA, the CDR3 is TGTGCCAGCAGCCACAGTAATGAGCAGTTCTTC. This codes for CASSHSNEQFF.

This clonotype was seen only a few times. V usage is TRBV5-1 and J usage is TRBJ2-5; TRBD1 agrees at 7 bases. This CDR3 region has 16 residues. CDR1 is SGHRS, CDR2 YFSETQ, per germline. Losses at the gene ends were 0 bases for V and 1 base for J; bases not matched to a gene: 6. The CDR3 region is CASSLGGQSSQETQYF. The DNA for the CDR3 is TGCGCCAGCAGCTTGGGGGGACAGTCCTCCCAAGAGACCCAGTACTTC. Filled out from reference TRBV5-1 and TRBJ2-5, the complete variable domain reads KAGVTQTPRYLIKTRGQQVTLSCSPISGHRSVSWYQQTPGQGLQFLFEYFSETQRNKGNFPGRFSGRQFSNSRSEMNVSTLELGDSALYLCASSLGGQSSQETQYFGPGTRLLVL.

This clonotype occurred many times. The rearrangement links TRBV4-1 to TRBJ1-4, with no clear D. CDR1 is MGHRA and CDR2 is YSYEKL in the germline V gene. V was clipped by 2 bases and J by 8 bases, with 9 bases between them. This CDR3 is 13 amino acids long. The CDR3 DNA is TGCGCCAGCAGCCAACTGGATAGCGAAAAACTGTTTTTT. This encodes CASSQLDSEKLFF.